The clone carrying this T cell receptor (beta chain) appeared a single time. This record belongs to a study of blood T cell repertoires in COVID-19. Patients from Seattle were sampled longitudinally, starting during active infection. Some clones are missing from TCRdb's copy, which holds only in-frame ones; the method was immunoSEQ multiplex PCR. Here the sample spans about 55,000 clones, about 91% being singletons. The clonotype was recovered from a man in his forties with COVID-19, enrolled during active disease. Sequenced sample: peripheral blood.

The DNA for the CDR3 is TGTGCCAGCAGCCAGGGGGTACAGGGTATCTATTACTATGGCTACACCTTC. As protein: CASSQGVQGIYYYGYTF. The chain couples TRBV14 to TRBJ1-2; tentatively, D is TRBD1 (6 bases). Germline assignment: CDR1 SGHDN and CDR2 FVKESK. The CDR3 length is 17 residues. Deletions cut 3 bases from V and 3 bases from J, with 20 bases between.